The 12 T cell receptor beta chains in this list originate from one sample, sequenced in a study of patients and donors after allogeneic stem cell transplantation. TCRdb reprocessed the RT-PCR reads with MiXCR, giving one entry per CDR3 protein. The data contain about a million distinct CDR3 sequences, approximately 19% of them singletons. The sample was blood, either unsorted or a sorted T cell fraction (not recorded which). Source of these receptors: a human donor who was either an allogeneic HSCT recipient or a stem cell or donor lymphocyte infusion donor (not recorded which). It is not recorded whose cells these are; they may come from a transplant donor.

The chain uses TRBV20-1 and TRBJ2-3; D uncertain. The ends were cut back, 3 bases at V and 0 bases at J, with 10 bases in the middle. Germline V lookup: CDR1 DFQATT, CDR2 SNEGSKA (reference sequence). The CDR3 is 14 residues long. CDR3 sequence reads: CSASGATSTDTQYF. In DNA, the CDR3 is TGCAGTGCTAGTGGCGCCACTAGCACAGATACGCAGTATTTT.

The chain carries TRBV7-9 and TRBJ2-7, with a weak D call TRBD1 (6 bases). Germline-derived CDR1 and CDR2 are SEHNR and FQNEAQ (reference sequence). V gave up 5 bases and J gave up 3 bases, with 14 bases separating them. CDR3 length: 14 residues. CDR3 loop: CASSNQGGSYEQYF. The CDR3 DNA reads TGTGCCAGCAGCAATCAAGGGGGAAGCTACGAGCAGTACTTC.

This clonotype turned up a few times. V is TRBV7-9 and J is TRBJ1-1; perhaps TRBD1 as D (5 bases). The CDR3 extends over 15 amino acids. The ends were cut back, 5 bases at V and 1 base at J, with 14 bases in the middle. Germline V lookup: CDR1 SEHNR, CDR2 FQNEAQ (reference sequence). As DNA, the CDR3 is TGTGCCAGCAGCCCATTCCCTGACAGGAACACTGAAGCTTTCTTT. Translated, it gives CASSPFPDRNTEAFF.

This clonotype was seen many times. This chain uses TRBV6-2 or TRBV6-3 with TRBJ1-2; D might be TRBD1 (5 bases). CDR3 length equals 14 residues. Between the trimmed V and J ends, which lost 2 bases and 4 bases, there was a span of 11 bases. Germline CDR1 and CDR2: MNHEY and SVGEGT. The CDR3 sequence is CASSYTTVTYGYTF. The CDR3 DNA is TGTGCCAGCAGTTACACGACAGTTACCTATGGCTACACCTTC.

The chain employs TRBV5-1 and TRBJ2-3; tentatively, D is TRBD1 or TRBD2 (5 bases each). Germline V gene lookup returns CDR1 SGHRS and CDR2 YFSETQ. Trimming removed 4 bases at V and 4 bases at J, with 16 bases between. This CDR3 contains 15 residues. In DNA form, the CDR3 reads TGCGCCAGCAGCACCCAAGGGGACCCCGCAGATACGCAGTATTTT. It translates to CASSTQGDPADTQYF.

This clonotype was seen only a few times. The J gene is TRBJ2-1, the V gene TRBV9; 7 bases line up with TRBD2. The CDR3 covers 16 residues. V lost 3 bases and J lost 7; bases outside the gene matches: 13. Germline V gives CDR1 SGDLS, CDR2 YYNGEE. The CDR3 reads CASSEEAGGSRNEQFF. As DNA, the CDR3 is TGTGCCAGCAGCGAGGAAGCTGGCGGGAGCAGGAATGAGCAGTTCTTC.

This clonotype was observed a few times. The chain employs TRBV24-1 and TRBJ2-5; D uncertain. CDR1 is KGHDR and CDR2 is SFDVKD in the germline V gene. Trimming left V 2 bases short and J 4 bases short, with 22 bases between. The length of the CDR3 is 18 residues. In DNA form, the CDR3 reads TGTGCCACCAGTGATTCGAAGGGCCCTGGAGCTTTGGGAGAGACCCAGTACTTC. Translation: CATSDSKGPGALGETQYF.

In DNA form, the CDR3 reads TGTGCCAGCAGCAACGAGGGGTGGTTCTCCTACGAGCAGTACTTC. This gives the protein CASSNEGWFSYEQYF. The chain recombines TRBV7-2 with TRBJ2-7, with D perhaps matching TRBD1 or TRBD2 (5 bases each). Trimming removed 5 bases at V and 0 bases at J, with 14 bases between. Germline loops: CDR1 SGHTA, CDR2 FQGNSA. CDR3 length equals 15 residues.

With regard to this clonotype: Relative to the germline gene, one junction end is altered; a read error may explain this. This chain connects TRBV12-3 or TRBV12-4 to TRBJ2-2; tentatively, D is TRBD1 or TRBD2 (5 bases each). The CDR3 sequence is 12 residues long. Written as DNA, the CDR3 is TGTGCCAGCACCTTGGGGCACGGGGAGCCGTTTTTT. Translation: CASTLGHGEPFF.

The sample holds many counts of this clonotype. The chain employs TRBV7-2 and TRBJ1-2, with 9 bases that match TRBD1. The CDR3 has 16 amino acids. The V gene end was trimmed by 3 bases and the J gene end by 2 bases; junction bases not matched to a gene: 7. Germline V lookup: CDR1 SGHTA, CDR2 FQGNSA. The CDR3 DNA is TGTGCCAGCAGCTTCCCCCCGGGACAGGGAAACTATGGCTACACCTTC. Translating gives CASSFPPGQGNYGYTF.

The gene calls are TRBV9 and TRBJ1-2; D not resolved. With 6 bases removed from V and 2 bases from J, the gap between germline ends came to 14 bases. The CDR3 is 14 amino acids. Germline V gene data show CDR1 as SGDLS and CDR2 as YYNGEE. The CDR3 reads CASNSDGSNYGYTF. CDR3 coding DNA: TGTGCCAGCAATAGCGACGGATCGAACTATGGCTACACCTTC.

This clonotype was seen only a few times. The chain uses TRBV6-5 and TRBJ2-5; D is ambiguous. CDR1 MNHEY and CDR2 SVGAGI come from the germline V gene. The CDR3 runs to 14 residues. Trimming pared 4 bases from V and 5 bases from J, leaving 14 bases between. CDR3 coding DNA: TGTGCCAGCAGTTTTGGAGACCTCAGGGAGACCCAGTACTTC. Translated: CASSFGDLRETQYF.